A single sample is the source of the 20 T cell receptor beta chains below, sequenced in a study of shared clonotypes between healthy human individuals. TCRdb's table, derived via immunoSEQ multiplex PCR, lists solely in-frame clones and lacks some. This table has about half a million clones, around 74% appearing once. Input material: PBMCs. Receptors originate from a woman aged 40 to 50 in good health. Some clones in this sample may be carry-over from other donors' samples.

J is TRBJ2-5 and V is TRBV7-7, with 8 bases matching TRBD1. This CDR3 comprises 15 residues. V gave up 4 bases and J gave up 7 bases; unmatched junction bases: 11. Germline V gene data show CDR1 as SSHAT and CDR2 as FNYEAQ (reference sequence). CDR3 nucleotides: TGTGCCAGCAGCTCGCTGACAGGGGAGGCGGGGACCCAGTACTTC. As protein: CASSSLTGEAGTQYF.

This chain connects TRBV6-1 to TRBJ2-3, with TRBD2 matching over 10 bases. After removal of 5 bases from V and 0 bases from J, the junction contained 2 bases not matched to a gene. CDR1 is MNHNS and CDR2 is SASEGT in the germline V gene. The CDR3 has 15 residues. CDR3 sequence: CASSLTSGSTDTQYF. The CDR3 bases are TGTGCCAGCAGTTTGACTAGCGGGAGCACAGATACGCAGTATTTT.

For the CDR3, the DNA is TGTGCCAGCCAGGGGTGGGACAATGAGCAGTTCTTC. This encodes CASQGWDNEQFF. This sequence joins TRBV6-1 and TRBJ2-1, with D possibly TRBD1 on 6 matching bases. This CDR3 is 12 amino acids long. Trimming took off 8 bases at V and 5 bases at J, with 10 bases between the two ends. Looked up from germline, CDR1 is MNHNS and CDR2 is SASEGT.

The J gene is TRBJ1-3, the V gene TRBV30, with D possibly TRBD1 on 6 matching bases. CDR1 GTSNPN and CDR2 SVGIG come from the germline V gene (reference sequence). V was clipped by 0 bases and J by 3 bases, with 12 bases between them. CDR3 length equals 15 residues. This CDR3 reads CAWSVPGASGNTIYF. The DNA of the CDR3 is TGTGCCTGGAGTGTACCGGGGGCTAGTGGAAACACCATATATTTT.

V gene TRBV11-2 combines with J gene TRBJ2-7, with 8 bases that match TRBD2. In germline, CDR1 is SGHAT, CDR2 FQNNGV. The CDR3 is 12 residues long. The J segment lost 2 bases and the V segment lost 10 bases, leaving 4 bases of the junction unmatched. The CDR3 DNA reads as TGTGCCACCCAGCGGGAGCCCTACGAGCAGTACTTC. This encodes CATQREPYEQYF.

J is TRBJ2-5 and V is TRBV5-4, with D tentatively TRBD1 (5 bases). The CDR3 is made up of 13 amino acids. Trimming removed 3 bases from V and 4 bases from J, with 10 bases in between. Germline V CDR1 and CDR2: SGHNT, YYREEE (reference sequence). CDR3 bases: TGTGCCAGCAGCTCCCTAGGGGCAGAGACCCAGTACTTC. Encoded protein: CASSSLGAETQYF.

CDR3 nucleotides: TGTGCCAGCAGTGAAGCGGATGGGGGAGGCAGCAATCAGCCCCAGCATTTT. It specifies CASSEADGGGSNQPQHF. The J gene is TRBJ1-5, the V gene TRBV2, with TRBD1 as a possible D gene (5 bases). Trimming removed 0 bases at V and 1 base at J, with 13 bases between. The CDR3 extends over 17 amino acids. From germline, CDR1 is SNHLY and CDR2 FYNNEI.

The gene calls are TRBV29-1 and TRBJ2-3, with a possible D match to TRBD1 (5 bases). Germline V gene lookup returns CDR1 SQVTM and CDR2 ANQGSEA. Trimming took 4 bases from V and 4 from J, leaving 12 bases between them. This CDR3 comprises 13 residues. For the CDR3, the DNA is TGCAGCGTTGCAACCTCAGGGCCAGATACGCAGTATTTT. Amino acid sequence: CSVATSGPDTQYF.

The sample holds one count of this clone. The chain has TRBV7-9 and TRBJ2-7; D may be TRBD2 (5 bases). The CDR3 covers 13 residues. V lost 5 bases and J lost 3, with 11 bases in between. Germline CDR1 and CDR2: SEHNR and FQNEAQ (reference sequence). CDR3 in amino acids: CASSLREIYEQYF. As DNA, the CDR3 is TGTGCCAGCAGCCTTAGGGAGATCTACGAGCAGTACTTC.

This chain uses TRBV9 with TRBJ2-6, with TRBD1 as a possible D gene (6 bases). CDR1 and CDR2 (germline): SGDLS, YYNGEE. Between the trimmed V and J ends, which lost 4 bases and 4 bases, there was a span of 12 bases. CDR3 length: 15 amino acids. The CDR3 is CASSFRQAGANVLTF. Here the CDR3 DNA reads TGTGCCAGCAGCTTCCGACAGGCCGGGGCCAACGTCCTGACTTTC.

The genes are TRBV30 and TRBJ1-2; D is uncertain. Trimming removed 5 bases from V and 2 bases from J, with 21 bases in between. The germline CDR1 and CDR2 sequences are GTSNPN and SVGIG (reference sequence). The CDR3 covers 16 residues. CDR3 nucleotide sequence: TGTGCCTGGGGACTTTCGGGCCTCCCGACGAACTATGGCTACACCTTC. It is translated as CAWGLSGLPTNYGYTF.

This rearrangement joins TRBV9 to TRBJ2-7; D remains unclear. Germline V gene lookup returns CDR1 SGDLS and CDR2 YYNGEE. The CDR3 length is 15 residues. The V end lost 4 bases, the J end lost 0 bases, and 14 bases lay between the germline ends. This chain's CDR3 is CASSSSWWDSYEQYF. The DNA for the CDR3 is TGTGCCAGCAGCTCTTCGTGGTGGGACTCCTACGAGCAGTACTTC. Complete variable domain (other parts from reference TRBV9 and TRBJ2-7): DSGVTQTPKHLITATGQRVTLRCSPRSGDLSVYWYQQSLDQGLQFLIQYYNGEERAKGNILERFSAQQFPDLHSELNLSSLELGDSALYFCASSSSWWDSYEQYFGPGTRLTVT.

This chain uses TRBV7-9 with TRBJ2-7; 11 nucleotides agree with TRBD2. V was clipped by 1 base and J by 4 bases; unmatched bases: 6. This CDR3 comprises 16 residues. Germline V gene sequence: CDR1 SEHNR, CDR2 FQNEAQ (reference sequence). In DNA, the CDR3 is TGTGCCAGCAGCTTAGGCCCGGGACTAGCGGAATACGAGCAGTACTTC. It translates to CASSLGPGLAEYEQYF.

V is TRBV15 and J is TRBJ2-5, with 7 bases aligning to TRBD2. The CDR3 covers 18 residues. The germline V gene encodes CDR1 LNHNV and CDR2 YYDKDF (reference sequence). Trimming took 6 bases from V and 3 from J; bases not matched to a gene: 19. CDR3 residues: CATSRNLIFVGGEETQYF. CDR3 nucleotides: TGTGCCACCAGTCGGAACCTTATTTTTGTGGGAGGGGAAGAGACCCAGTACTTC.

The chain uses TRBV28 and TRBJ2-3; 7 positions match TRBD2. Germline V gives CDR1 MDHEN, CDR2 SYDVKM. The CDR3 is 16 amino acids. The trim removed 5 bases at V and 2 bases at J, leaving 10 bases unmatched. CDR3 in DNA: TGTGCCAGCAGTCGCTTACTGGGAGGGGTCACAGATACGCAGTATTTT. The encoded protein is CASSRLLGGVTDTQYF.

The genes are TRBV10-3 and TRBJ2-1, with TRBD2 as a possible D gene (6 bases). Trimming left V 4 bases short and J 2 bases short, with 12 bases between. CDR3 length: 15 residues. Germline V CDR1 and CDR2: ENHRY, SYGVKD. CDR3 sequence (DNA): TGTGCCATCAGTGGGGCGGGAAACACCTACAATGAGCAGTTCTTC. It codes for CAISGAGNTYNEQFF.

The chain combines TRBV6-1 with TRBJ2-7; D unresolved. V was trimmed by 1 base and J by 2 bases, leaving 6 bases between them. The length of the CDR3 is 13 residues. Germline V lookup: CDR1 MNHNS, CDR2 SASEGT. The CDR3 nucleotides read TGTGCCAGCAGTGAAGGGCTACCCTACGAGCAGTACTTC. Encoded protein: CASSEGLPYEQYF.

The chain carries TRBV11-2 and TRBJ2-2; 12 nucleotides match TRBD2. The CDR3 runs to 14 residues. V lost 5 bases to trimming and J lost 5 bases; unmatched junction nucleotides: 0. Germline CDR1 is SGHAT and CDR2 is FQNNGV. CDR3 nucleotides: TGTGCCAGCAGCGGGACTAGCGGGACCGGGGAGCTGTTTTTT. It codes for CASSGTSGTGELFF.

This clone appeared a single time. The chain carries TRBV28 and TRBJ2-4; the D call may be TRBD1 or TRBD2 (5 bases each). CDR1 and CDR2 (germline): MDHEN, SYDVKM. V was shortened by 3 bases and J by 1 base, with 25 bases between the two germline ends. This CDR3 has 20 residues. CDR3 amino acids: CASSFPLPGTYKSAKNIQYF. The CDR3 region has the DNA TGTGCCAGCAGTTTCCCCCTCCCCGGGACCTATAAATCGGCCAAAAACATTCAGTACTTC. Supplemented by reference TRBV28 and TRBJ2-4, the full variable domain reads DVKVTQSSRYLVKRTGEKVFLECVQDMDHENMFWYRQDPGLGLRLIYFSYDVKMKEKGDIPEGYSVSREKKERFSLILESASTNQTSMYLCASSFPLPGTYKSAKNIQYFGAGTRLSVL.

This rearrangement joins TRBV9 to TRBJ2-1; TRBD2 agrees at 9 bases. CDR1 and CDR2 from the germline V gene are SGDLS and YYNGEE. The CDR3 totals 15 residues. Unmatched junction bases numbered 8, after V lost 3 bases and J lost 7 bases. The CDR3 loop reads CASSARAGGSNEQFF. CDR3 coding DNA: TGTGCCAGCAGCGCCCGTGCGGGAGGGAGTAATGAGCAGTTCTTC.